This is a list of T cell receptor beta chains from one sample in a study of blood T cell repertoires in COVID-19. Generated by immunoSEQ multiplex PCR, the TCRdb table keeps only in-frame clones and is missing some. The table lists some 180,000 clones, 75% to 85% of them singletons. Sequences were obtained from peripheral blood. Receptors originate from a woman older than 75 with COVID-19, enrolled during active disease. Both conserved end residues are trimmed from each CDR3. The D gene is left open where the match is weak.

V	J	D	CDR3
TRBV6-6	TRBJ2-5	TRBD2	ASSPGLAGFETQY
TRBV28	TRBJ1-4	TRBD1	ASSLDHRGGPGKLF
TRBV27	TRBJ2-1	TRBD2	ASSSQLRTRGYNEQF
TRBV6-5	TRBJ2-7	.	ASSLQDPYEQY
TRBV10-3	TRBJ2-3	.	AIKWPSTDTQY
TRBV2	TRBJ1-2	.	ASSEGSYGYT
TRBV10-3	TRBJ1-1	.	AISGQGMNTEAF
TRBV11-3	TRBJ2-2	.	ASSLYGVRGGELF
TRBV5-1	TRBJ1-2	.	ASSPPNTEGYT
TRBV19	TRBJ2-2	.	ASSIDLGDVGTGELF
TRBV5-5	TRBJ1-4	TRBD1	ASSRTGTNEKLF
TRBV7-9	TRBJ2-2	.	ASSQRSAGELF
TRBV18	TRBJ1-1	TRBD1	ASSQTGQSLMNTEAF
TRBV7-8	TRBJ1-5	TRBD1	ASSLGWDRGVRSNQPQH
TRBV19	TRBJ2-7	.	ATSSQGSLYEQY
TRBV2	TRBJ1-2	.	ASSEMGGAYGYT
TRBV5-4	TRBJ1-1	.	ASSLSGDGTEAF
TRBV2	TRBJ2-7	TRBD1	ASGGTGTYEQY
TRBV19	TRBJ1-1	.	ASRHLVRDTEAF
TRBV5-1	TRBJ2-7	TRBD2	ASSLGLAGVSSYEQY
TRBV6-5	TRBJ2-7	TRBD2	ASRTGLADYEQY
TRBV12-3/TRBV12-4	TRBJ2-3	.	ASSRWGADTQY
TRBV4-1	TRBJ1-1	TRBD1	ASSQTGQGAGVTEAF
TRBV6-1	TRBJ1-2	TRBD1	ASSVFKQTGYYGYT
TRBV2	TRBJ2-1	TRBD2	ASRGTSGRTEQF